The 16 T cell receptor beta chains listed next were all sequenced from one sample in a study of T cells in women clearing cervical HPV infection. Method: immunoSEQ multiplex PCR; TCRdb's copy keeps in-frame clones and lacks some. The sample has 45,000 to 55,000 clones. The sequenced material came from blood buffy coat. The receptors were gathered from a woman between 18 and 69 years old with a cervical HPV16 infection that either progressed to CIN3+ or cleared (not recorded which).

CDR3 DNA (partial): TGCGCCAGCAGCCAAGATGGAGCAGGCGTCTCCTACGAG. Translating gives CASSQDGAGVSYE. From start to end, the CDR3 is CASSQDGAGVSYEQYF. This chain uses TRBV4-1 with TRBJ2-7; no clear D gene. The read halts 3 residues ahead of the CDR3 end, with the missing end drawn from the germline J gene. The germline CDR1 and CDR2 sequences are MGHRA and YSYEKL. The CDR3 is 16 amino acids. Trimming cost V 0 bases and J 0 bases, with 12 bases left between them.

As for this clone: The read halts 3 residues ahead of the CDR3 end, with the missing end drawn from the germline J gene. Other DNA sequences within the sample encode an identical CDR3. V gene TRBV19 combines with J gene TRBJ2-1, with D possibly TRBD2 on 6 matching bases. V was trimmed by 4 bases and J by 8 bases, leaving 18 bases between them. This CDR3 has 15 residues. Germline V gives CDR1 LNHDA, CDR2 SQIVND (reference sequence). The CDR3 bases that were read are TGTGCCAGTAGTACTCACCGTCGAGGGACTTATGAG. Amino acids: CASSTHRRGTYE. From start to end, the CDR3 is CASSTHRRGTYEQFF.

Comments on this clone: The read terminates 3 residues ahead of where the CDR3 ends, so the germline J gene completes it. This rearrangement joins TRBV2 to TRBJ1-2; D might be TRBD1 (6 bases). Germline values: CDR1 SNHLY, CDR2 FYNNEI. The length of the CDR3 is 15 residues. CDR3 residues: CASSESAQGPRGYTF. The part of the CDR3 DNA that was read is TGTGCCAGCAGTGAATCGGCACAGGGCCCGAGGGGC.

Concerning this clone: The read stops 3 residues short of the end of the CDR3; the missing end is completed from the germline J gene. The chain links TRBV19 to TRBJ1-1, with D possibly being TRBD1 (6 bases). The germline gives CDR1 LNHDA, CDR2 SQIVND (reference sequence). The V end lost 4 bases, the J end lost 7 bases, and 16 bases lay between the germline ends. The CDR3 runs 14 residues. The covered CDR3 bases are TGTGCCAGTAGTACCGACAGGAAGTTTAGTGAA. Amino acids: CASSTDRKFSE. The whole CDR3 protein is CASSTDRKFSEAFF. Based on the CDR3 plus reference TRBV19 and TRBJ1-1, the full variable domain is DGGITQSPKYLFRKEGQNVTLSCEQNLNHDAMYWYRQDPGQGLRLIYYSQIVNDFQKGDIAEGYSVSREKKESFPLTVTSAQKNPTAFYLCASSTDRKFSEAFFGQGTRLTVV.

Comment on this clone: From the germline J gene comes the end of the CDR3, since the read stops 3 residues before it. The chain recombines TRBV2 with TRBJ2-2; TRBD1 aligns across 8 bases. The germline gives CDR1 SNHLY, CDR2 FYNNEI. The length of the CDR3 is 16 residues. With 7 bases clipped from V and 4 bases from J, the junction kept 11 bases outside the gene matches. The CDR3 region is CASTLGQGASTGELFF. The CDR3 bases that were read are TGTGCCAGCACCCTGGGTCAGGGGGCGAGCACCGGGGAG.

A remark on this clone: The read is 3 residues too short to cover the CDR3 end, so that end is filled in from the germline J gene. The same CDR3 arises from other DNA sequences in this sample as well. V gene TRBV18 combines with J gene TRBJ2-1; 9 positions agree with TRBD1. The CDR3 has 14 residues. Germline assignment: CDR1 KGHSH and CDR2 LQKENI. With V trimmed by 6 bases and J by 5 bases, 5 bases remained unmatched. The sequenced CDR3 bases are TGTGCCAGCTCCCCCCGACAGGGGGACAATGAG. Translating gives CASSPRQGDNE. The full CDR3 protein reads CASSPRQGDNEQFF.

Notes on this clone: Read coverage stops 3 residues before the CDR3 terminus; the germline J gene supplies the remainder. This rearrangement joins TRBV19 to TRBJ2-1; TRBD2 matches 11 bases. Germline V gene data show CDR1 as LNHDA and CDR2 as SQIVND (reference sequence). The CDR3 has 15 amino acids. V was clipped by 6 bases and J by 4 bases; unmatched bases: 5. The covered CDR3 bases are TGTGCCAGTAGCTTCGGGACTAGCGGATACAATGAG. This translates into CASSFGTSGYNE. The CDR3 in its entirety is CASSFGTSGYNEQFF.

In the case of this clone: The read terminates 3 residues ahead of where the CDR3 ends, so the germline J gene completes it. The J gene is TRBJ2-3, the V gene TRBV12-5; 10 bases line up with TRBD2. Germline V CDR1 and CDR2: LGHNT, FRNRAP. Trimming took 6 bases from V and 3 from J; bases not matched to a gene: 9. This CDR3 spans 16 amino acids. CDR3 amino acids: CASGPHSGRPTDTQYF. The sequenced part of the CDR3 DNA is TGTGCTAGTGGACCCCATAGCGGGAGGCCGACAGATACG.

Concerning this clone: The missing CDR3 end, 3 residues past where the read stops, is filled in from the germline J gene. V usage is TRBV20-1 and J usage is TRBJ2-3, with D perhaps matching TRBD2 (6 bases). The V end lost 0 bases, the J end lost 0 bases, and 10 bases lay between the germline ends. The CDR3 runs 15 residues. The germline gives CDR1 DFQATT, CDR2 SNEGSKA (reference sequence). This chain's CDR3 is CSARDGRGSTDTQYF. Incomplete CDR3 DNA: TGCAGTGCTAGAGATGGTCGGGGGAGCACAGATACG.

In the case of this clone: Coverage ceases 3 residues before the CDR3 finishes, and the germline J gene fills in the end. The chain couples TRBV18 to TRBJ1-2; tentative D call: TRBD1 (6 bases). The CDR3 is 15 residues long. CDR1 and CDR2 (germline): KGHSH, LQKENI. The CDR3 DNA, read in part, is TGTGCCAGCTCACCAGATACACAGGGTGGTGAGGGC. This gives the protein CASSPDTQGGEG. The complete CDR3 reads CASSPDTQGGEGYTF.

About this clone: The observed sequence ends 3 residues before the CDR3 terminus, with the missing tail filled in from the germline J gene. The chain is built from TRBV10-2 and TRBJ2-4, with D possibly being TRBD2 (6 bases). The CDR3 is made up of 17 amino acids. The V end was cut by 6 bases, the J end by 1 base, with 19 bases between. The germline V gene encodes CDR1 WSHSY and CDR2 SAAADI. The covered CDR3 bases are TGCGCCAGCAGCATCCTAGGCGGGGATTTGGCCAAAAACATT. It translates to CASSILGGDLAKNI. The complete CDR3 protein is CASSILGGDLAKNIQYF.

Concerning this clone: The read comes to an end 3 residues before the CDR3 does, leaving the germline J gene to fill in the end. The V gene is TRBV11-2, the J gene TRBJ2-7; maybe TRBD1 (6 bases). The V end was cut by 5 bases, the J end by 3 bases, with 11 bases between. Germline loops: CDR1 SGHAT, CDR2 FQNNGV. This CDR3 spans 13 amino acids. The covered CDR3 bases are TGTGCCAGCAGCGAAGGGACAAACTACGAG. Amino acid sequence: CASSEGTNYE. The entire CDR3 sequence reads CASSEGTNYEQYF.

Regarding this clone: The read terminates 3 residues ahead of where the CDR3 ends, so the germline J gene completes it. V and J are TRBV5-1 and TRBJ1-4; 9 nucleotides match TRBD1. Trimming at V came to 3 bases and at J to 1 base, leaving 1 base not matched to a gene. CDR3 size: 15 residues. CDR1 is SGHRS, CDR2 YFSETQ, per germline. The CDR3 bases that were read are TGCGCCAGCAGCTGGGACAGGGTAACTAATGAAAAA. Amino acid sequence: CASSWDRVTNEK. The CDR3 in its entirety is CASSWDRVTNEKLFF.

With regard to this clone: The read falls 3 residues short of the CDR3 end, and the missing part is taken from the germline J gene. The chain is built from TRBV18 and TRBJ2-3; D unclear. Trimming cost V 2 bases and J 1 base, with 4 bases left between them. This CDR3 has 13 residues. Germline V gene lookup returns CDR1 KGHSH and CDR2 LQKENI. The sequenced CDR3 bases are TGTGCCAGCTCACCAGCGGGCACAGATACG. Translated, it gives CASSPAGTDT. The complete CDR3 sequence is CASSPAGTDTQYF.

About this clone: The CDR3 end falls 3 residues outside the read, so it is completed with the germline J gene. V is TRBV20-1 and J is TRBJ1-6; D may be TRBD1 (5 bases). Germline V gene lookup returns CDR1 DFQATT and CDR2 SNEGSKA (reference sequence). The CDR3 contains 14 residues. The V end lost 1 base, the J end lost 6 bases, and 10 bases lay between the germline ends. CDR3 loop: CSARGRAGNSPLHF. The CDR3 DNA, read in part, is TGCAGTGCTAGAGGCAGGGCTGGTAATTCACCC.

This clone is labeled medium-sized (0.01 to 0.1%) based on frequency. Partial CDR3 DNA: TGTGCCACCAGTGACTCGCGGACAGGACATCAGCCC. Its protein is CATSDSRTGHQP. The full CDR3 is CATSDSRTGHQPQHF. The rearrangement uses TRBV24-1 and TRBJ1-5; 7 positions match TRBD1. Read data end 3 residues before the CDR3 end; the end is taken from the germline J gene. V lost 4 bases and J lost 5; bases outside the gene matches: 7. CDR1 is KGHDR and CDR2 is SFDVKD in the germline V gene. The CDR3 covers 15 residues.